This T cell receptor beta chain appears in the sequencing data of a study of tumor-infiltrating lymphocytes in primary liver carcinoma. In the study overall: Donors had hepatocellular carcinoma or combined HCC and intrahepatic cholangiocarcinoma. Each sample had roughly 3.65 to 7.5 million productive TCRbeta reads regardless of tissue type.

Concerning this clonotype itself: The junction departs from the called germline gene at one end, perhaps through a read error.

The CDR3 spans 12 residues. The germline gives CDR1 SQVTM, CDR2 ANQGSEA. Germline DNA was also extracted, with blood RNA taken from unsorted whole blood. Starting from around 510 ng of total RNA, TCR beta cDNA was produced with a primer in the constant region. Three nested multiplex PCR rounds of slightly modified ARM-PCR generated TCR beta libraries. The first two PCR rounds, roughly 10 cycles each, used TRBV1-TRBV30 forward primers and a C-beta reverse primer. TCRdb reprocessed the multiplex PCR reads via MiXCR and lists one record per CDR3 protein. The table has 300,000 to 400,000 distinct CDR3 sequences, about two thirds seen once.

This receptor was identified in a man in his forties or fifties with primary liver carcinoma and hepatitis B virus infection. The sequencing input was peripheral blood. The V gene is TRBV29-1, the J gene TRBJ2-1; perhaps D is TRBD1 or TRBD2 (5 bases each). The CDR3: CRVRGTRNEQLF. The CDR3 nucleotides are TGCAGGGTACGAGGGACCCGCAATGAGCAGCTCTTC.